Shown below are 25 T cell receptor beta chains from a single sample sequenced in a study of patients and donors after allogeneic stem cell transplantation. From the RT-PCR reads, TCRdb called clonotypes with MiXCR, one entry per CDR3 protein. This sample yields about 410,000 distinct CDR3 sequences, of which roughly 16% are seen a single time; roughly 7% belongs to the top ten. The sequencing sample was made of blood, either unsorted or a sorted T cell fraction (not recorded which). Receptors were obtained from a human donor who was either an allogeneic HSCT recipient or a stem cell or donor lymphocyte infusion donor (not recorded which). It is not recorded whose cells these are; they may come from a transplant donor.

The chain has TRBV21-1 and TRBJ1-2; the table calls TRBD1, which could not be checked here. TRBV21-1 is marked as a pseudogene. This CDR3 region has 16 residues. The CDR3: CASSRSTFQGGNGYTF. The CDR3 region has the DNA TGTGCCAGCAGCAGATCAACCTTTCAGGGTGGTAATGGCTACACCTTC.

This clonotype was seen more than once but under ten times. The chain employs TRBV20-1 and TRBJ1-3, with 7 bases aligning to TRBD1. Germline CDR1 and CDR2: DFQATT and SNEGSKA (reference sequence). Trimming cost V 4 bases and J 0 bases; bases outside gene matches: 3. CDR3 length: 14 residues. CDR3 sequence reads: CSATDRASGNTIYF. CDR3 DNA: TGCAGTGCTACAGACAGGGCCTCTGGAAACACCATATATTTT.

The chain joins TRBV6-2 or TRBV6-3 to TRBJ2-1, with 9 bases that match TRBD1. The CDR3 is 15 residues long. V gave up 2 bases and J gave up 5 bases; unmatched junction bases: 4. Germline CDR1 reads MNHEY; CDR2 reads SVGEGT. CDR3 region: CASSYVGQGDNEQFF. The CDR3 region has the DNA TGTGCCAGCAGTTACGTGGGACAGGGCGACAATGAGCAGTTCTTC.

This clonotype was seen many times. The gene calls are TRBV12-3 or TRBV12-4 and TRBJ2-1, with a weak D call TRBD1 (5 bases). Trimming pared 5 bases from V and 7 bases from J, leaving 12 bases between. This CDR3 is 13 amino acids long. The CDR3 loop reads CASSPPTANEQFF. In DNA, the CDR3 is TGTGCCAGCAGTCCCCCGACAGCGAATGAGCAGTTCTTC.

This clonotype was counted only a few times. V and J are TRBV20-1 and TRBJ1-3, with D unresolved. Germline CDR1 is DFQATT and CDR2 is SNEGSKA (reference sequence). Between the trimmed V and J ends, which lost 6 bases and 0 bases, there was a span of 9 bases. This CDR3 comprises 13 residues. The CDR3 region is CSARTLSGNTIYF. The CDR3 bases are TGCAGTGCCAGGACTCTCTCTGGAAACACCATATATTTT.

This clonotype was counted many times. DNA for the CDR3: TGCAGTGCTAGTAAAGGGTCTTTCACTGAAGCTTTCTTT. This encodes CSASKGSFTEAFF. The chain joins TRBV20-1 to TRBJ1-1; no reliable D call. Germline V gene lookup returns CDR1 DFQATT and CDR2 SNEGSKA (reference sequence). V lost 3 bases, J lost 4 bases, and 12 bases lay in between. The CDR3 has 13 residues.

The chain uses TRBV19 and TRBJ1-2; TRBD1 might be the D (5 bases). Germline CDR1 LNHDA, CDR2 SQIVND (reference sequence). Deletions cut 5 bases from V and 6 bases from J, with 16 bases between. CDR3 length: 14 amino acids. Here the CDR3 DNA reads TGTGCCAGTAGTCAACGGGACGCTACCAATGGCTACACCTTC. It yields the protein CASSQRDATNGYTF.

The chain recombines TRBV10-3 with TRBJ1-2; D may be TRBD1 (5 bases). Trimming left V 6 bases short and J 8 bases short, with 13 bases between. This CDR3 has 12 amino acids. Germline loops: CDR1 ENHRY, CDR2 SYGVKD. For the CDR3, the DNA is TGTGCCATCAGCAATGAGGGGAGGGGCTACACCTTC. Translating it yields CAISNEGRGYTF.

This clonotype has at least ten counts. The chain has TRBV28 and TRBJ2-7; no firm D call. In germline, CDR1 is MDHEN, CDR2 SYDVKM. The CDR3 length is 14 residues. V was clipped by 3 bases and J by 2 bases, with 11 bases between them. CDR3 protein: CASSLIALTYEQYF. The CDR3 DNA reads TGTGCCAGCAGTTTGATAGCACTAACCTACGAGCAGTACTTC.

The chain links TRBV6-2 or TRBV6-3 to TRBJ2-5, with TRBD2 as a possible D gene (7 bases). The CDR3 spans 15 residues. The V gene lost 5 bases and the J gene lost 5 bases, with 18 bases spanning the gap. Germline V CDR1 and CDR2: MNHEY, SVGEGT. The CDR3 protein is CASSKEGGLTETQYF. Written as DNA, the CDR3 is TGTGCCAGCAGTAAAGAGGGGGGGTTAACTGAGACCCAGTACTTC.

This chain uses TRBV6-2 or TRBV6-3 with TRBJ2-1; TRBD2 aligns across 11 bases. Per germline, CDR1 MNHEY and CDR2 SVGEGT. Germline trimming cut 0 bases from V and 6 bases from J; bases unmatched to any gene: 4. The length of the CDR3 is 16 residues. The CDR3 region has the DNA TGTGCCAGCAGTTACTCGACTAGCGGGGATTCCAATGAGCAGTTCTTC. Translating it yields CASSYSTSGDSNEQFF.

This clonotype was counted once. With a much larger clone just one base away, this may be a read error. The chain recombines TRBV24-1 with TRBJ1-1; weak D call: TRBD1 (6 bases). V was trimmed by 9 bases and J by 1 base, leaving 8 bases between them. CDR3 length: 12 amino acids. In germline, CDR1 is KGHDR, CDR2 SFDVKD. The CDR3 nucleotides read TGTGCCACCCAACAGGGGAACACTGAAGCTTTCTTT. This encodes CATQQGNTEAFF.

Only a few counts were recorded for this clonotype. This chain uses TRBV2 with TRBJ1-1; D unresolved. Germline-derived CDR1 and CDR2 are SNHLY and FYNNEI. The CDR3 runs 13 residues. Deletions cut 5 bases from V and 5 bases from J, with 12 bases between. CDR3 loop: CASSHSRGTEAFF. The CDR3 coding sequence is TGTGCCAGCAGTCACTCCCGAGGAACTGAAGCTTTCTTT.

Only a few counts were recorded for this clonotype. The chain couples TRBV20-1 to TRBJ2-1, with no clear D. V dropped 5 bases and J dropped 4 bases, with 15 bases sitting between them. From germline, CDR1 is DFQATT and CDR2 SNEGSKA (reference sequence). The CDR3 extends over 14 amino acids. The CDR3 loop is CSAQTPRAYNEQFF. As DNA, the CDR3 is TGCAGTGCTCAGACTCCTAGAGCGTACAATGAGCAGTTCTTC.

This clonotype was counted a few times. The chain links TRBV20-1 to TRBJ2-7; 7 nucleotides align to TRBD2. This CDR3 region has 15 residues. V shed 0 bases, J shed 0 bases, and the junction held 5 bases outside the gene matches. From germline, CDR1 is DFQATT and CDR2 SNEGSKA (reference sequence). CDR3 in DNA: TGCAGTGCTAGAGATAGGGGCGGGAGCTCCTACGAGCAGTACTTC. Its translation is CSARDRGGSSYEQYF.

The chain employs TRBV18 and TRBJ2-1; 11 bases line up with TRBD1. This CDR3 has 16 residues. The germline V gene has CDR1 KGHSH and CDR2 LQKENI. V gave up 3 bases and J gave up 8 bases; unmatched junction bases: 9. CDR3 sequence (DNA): TGTGCCAGCTCACCCGGGACAGGGGGTCGTTGGGATGAGCAGTTCTTC. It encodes CASSPGTGGRWDEQFF.

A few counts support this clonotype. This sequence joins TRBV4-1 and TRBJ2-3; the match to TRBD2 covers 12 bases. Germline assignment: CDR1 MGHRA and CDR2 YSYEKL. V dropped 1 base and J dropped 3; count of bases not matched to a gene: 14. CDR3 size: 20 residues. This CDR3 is CASSQALPTSGRLSTDTQYF. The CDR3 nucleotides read TGCGCCAGCAGCCAAGCCCTACCGACTAGCGGGAGACTATCAACAGATACGCAGTATTTT.

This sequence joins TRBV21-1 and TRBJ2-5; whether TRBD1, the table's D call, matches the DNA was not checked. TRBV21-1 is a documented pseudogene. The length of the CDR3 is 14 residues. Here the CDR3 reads CASRQVRTGETQYF. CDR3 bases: TGTGCCAGCCGCCAAGTCCGGACAGGGGAGACCCAGTACTTC.

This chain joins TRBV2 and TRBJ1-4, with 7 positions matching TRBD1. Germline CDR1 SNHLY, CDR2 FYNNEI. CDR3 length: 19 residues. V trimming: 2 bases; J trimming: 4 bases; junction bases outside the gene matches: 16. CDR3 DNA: TGTGCCAGCAGTGAAAGGGGGCGCTTCTCCCCCATATATAATGAAAAACTGTTTTTT. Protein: CASSERGRFSPIYNEKLFF.

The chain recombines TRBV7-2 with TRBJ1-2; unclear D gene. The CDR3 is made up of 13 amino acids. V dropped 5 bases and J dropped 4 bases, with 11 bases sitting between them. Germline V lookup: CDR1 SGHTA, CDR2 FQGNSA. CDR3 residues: CASSPDATYGYTF. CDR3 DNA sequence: TGTGCCAGCAGCCCGGACGCCACCTATGGCTACACCTTC. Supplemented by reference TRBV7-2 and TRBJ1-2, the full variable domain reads GAGVSQSPSNKVTEKGKDVELRCDPISGHTALYWYRQSLGQGLEFLIYFQGNSAPDKSGLPSDRFSAERTGGSVSTLTIQRTQQEDSAVYLCASSPDATYGYTFGSGTRLTVV.

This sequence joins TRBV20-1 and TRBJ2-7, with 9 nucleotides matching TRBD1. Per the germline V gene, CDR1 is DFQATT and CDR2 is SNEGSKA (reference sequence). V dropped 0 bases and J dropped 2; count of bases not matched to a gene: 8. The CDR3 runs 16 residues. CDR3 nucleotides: TGCAGTGCTAGAGAGGGTGGGACAGGGCGCACCTACGAGCAGTACTTC. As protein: CSAREGGTGRTYEQYF.

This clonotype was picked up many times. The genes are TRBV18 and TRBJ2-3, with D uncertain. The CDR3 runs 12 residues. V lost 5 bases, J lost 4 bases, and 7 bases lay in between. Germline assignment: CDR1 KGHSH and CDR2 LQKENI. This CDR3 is CASSTPPDTQYF. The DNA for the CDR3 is TGTGCCAGCTCAACCCCCCCAGATACGCAGTATTTT.

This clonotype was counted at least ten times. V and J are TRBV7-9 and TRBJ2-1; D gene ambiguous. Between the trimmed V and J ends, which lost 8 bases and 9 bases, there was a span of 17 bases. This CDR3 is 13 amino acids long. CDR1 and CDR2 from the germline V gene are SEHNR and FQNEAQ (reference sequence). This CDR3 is CASGWVSRVEQFF. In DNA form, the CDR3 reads TGTGCCAGCGGGTGGGTCTCTAGAGTTGAGCAGTTCTTC.

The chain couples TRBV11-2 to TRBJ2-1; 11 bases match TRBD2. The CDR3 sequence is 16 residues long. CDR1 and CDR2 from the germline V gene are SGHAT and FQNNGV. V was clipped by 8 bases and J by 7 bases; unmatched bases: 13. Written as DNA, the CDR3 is TGTGCCAGCCAGCAGGTTCTAGCGGGGGGTGCGAATGAGCAGTTCTTC. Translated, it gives CASQQVLAGGANEQFF.

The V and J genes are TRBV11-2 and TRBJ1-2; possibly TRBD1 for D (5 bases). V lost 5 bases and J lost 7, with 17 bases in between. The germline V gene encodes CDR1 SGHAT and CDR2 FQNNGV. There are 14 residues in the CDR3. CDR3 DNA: TGTGCCAGCAGCCTCATCGTAGGGGCGGGTGGCTACACCTTC. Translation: CASSLIVGAGGYTF. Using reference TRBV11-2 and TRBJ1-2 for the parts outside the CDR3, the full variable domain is EAGVAQSPRYKIIEKRQSVAFWCNPISGHATLYWYQQILGQGPKLLIQFQNNGVVDDSQLPKDRFSAERLKGVDSTLKIQPAKLEDSAVYLCASSLIVGAGGYTFGSGTRLTVV.